The subject of this entry is one T cell receptor (beta chain). Assay: immunoSEQ multiplex PCR; the TCRdb copy retains only in-frame clones and omits some. The sample comprises about 140,000 clones, roughly 79% of which are singletons, and roughly 2.9% rests with the top ten. The data belong to a study of blood T cell repertoires in COVID-19. Study-level background: Samples taken during acute and convalescent COVID-19 were collected in the United States, Italy and Spain.

Germline CDR1 reads SGHAT; CDR2 reads FQNNGV. The CDR3 has 15 residues. The V gene lost 1 base and the J gene lost 4 bases, with 13 bases spanning the gap. The age range of participants was roughly 18 to 90 years, with residence in about two dozen US areas. The rearrangement joins TRBV11-2 to TRBJ1-2; D is unresolved. This sequence originates from a woman aged 45-65 years who had recovered from COVID-19. The source material was PBMCs or T cells enriched from blood (not recorded which). CDR3 bases: TGTGCCAGCAGCTTAGTAGCAGCAGATTTCTATGGCTACACCTTC. It encodes CASSLVAADFYGYTF.